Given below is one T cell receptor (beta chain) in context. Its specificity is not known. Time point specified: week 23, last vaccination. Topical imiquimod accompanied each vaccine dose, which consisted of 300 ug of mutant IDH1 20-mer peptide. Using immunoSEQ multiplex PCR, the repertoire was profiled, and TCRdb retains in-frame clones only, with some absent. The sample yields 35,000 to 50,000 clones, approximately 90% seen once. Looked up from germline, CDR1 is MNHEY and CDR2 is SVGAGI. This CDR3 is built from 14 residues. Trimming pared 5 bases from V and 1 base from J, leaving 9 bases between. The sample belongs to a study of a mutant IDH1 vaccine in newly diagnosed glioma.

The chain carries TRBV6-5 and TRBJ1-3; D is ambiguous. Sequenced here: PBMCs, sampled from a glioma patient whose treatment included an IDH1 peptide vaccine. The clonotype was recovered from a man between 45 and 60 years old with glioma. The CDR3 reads CASSLAVSGNTIYF. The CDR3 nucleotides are TGTGCCAGCAGTCTTGCAGTTTCTGGAAACACCATATATTTT.